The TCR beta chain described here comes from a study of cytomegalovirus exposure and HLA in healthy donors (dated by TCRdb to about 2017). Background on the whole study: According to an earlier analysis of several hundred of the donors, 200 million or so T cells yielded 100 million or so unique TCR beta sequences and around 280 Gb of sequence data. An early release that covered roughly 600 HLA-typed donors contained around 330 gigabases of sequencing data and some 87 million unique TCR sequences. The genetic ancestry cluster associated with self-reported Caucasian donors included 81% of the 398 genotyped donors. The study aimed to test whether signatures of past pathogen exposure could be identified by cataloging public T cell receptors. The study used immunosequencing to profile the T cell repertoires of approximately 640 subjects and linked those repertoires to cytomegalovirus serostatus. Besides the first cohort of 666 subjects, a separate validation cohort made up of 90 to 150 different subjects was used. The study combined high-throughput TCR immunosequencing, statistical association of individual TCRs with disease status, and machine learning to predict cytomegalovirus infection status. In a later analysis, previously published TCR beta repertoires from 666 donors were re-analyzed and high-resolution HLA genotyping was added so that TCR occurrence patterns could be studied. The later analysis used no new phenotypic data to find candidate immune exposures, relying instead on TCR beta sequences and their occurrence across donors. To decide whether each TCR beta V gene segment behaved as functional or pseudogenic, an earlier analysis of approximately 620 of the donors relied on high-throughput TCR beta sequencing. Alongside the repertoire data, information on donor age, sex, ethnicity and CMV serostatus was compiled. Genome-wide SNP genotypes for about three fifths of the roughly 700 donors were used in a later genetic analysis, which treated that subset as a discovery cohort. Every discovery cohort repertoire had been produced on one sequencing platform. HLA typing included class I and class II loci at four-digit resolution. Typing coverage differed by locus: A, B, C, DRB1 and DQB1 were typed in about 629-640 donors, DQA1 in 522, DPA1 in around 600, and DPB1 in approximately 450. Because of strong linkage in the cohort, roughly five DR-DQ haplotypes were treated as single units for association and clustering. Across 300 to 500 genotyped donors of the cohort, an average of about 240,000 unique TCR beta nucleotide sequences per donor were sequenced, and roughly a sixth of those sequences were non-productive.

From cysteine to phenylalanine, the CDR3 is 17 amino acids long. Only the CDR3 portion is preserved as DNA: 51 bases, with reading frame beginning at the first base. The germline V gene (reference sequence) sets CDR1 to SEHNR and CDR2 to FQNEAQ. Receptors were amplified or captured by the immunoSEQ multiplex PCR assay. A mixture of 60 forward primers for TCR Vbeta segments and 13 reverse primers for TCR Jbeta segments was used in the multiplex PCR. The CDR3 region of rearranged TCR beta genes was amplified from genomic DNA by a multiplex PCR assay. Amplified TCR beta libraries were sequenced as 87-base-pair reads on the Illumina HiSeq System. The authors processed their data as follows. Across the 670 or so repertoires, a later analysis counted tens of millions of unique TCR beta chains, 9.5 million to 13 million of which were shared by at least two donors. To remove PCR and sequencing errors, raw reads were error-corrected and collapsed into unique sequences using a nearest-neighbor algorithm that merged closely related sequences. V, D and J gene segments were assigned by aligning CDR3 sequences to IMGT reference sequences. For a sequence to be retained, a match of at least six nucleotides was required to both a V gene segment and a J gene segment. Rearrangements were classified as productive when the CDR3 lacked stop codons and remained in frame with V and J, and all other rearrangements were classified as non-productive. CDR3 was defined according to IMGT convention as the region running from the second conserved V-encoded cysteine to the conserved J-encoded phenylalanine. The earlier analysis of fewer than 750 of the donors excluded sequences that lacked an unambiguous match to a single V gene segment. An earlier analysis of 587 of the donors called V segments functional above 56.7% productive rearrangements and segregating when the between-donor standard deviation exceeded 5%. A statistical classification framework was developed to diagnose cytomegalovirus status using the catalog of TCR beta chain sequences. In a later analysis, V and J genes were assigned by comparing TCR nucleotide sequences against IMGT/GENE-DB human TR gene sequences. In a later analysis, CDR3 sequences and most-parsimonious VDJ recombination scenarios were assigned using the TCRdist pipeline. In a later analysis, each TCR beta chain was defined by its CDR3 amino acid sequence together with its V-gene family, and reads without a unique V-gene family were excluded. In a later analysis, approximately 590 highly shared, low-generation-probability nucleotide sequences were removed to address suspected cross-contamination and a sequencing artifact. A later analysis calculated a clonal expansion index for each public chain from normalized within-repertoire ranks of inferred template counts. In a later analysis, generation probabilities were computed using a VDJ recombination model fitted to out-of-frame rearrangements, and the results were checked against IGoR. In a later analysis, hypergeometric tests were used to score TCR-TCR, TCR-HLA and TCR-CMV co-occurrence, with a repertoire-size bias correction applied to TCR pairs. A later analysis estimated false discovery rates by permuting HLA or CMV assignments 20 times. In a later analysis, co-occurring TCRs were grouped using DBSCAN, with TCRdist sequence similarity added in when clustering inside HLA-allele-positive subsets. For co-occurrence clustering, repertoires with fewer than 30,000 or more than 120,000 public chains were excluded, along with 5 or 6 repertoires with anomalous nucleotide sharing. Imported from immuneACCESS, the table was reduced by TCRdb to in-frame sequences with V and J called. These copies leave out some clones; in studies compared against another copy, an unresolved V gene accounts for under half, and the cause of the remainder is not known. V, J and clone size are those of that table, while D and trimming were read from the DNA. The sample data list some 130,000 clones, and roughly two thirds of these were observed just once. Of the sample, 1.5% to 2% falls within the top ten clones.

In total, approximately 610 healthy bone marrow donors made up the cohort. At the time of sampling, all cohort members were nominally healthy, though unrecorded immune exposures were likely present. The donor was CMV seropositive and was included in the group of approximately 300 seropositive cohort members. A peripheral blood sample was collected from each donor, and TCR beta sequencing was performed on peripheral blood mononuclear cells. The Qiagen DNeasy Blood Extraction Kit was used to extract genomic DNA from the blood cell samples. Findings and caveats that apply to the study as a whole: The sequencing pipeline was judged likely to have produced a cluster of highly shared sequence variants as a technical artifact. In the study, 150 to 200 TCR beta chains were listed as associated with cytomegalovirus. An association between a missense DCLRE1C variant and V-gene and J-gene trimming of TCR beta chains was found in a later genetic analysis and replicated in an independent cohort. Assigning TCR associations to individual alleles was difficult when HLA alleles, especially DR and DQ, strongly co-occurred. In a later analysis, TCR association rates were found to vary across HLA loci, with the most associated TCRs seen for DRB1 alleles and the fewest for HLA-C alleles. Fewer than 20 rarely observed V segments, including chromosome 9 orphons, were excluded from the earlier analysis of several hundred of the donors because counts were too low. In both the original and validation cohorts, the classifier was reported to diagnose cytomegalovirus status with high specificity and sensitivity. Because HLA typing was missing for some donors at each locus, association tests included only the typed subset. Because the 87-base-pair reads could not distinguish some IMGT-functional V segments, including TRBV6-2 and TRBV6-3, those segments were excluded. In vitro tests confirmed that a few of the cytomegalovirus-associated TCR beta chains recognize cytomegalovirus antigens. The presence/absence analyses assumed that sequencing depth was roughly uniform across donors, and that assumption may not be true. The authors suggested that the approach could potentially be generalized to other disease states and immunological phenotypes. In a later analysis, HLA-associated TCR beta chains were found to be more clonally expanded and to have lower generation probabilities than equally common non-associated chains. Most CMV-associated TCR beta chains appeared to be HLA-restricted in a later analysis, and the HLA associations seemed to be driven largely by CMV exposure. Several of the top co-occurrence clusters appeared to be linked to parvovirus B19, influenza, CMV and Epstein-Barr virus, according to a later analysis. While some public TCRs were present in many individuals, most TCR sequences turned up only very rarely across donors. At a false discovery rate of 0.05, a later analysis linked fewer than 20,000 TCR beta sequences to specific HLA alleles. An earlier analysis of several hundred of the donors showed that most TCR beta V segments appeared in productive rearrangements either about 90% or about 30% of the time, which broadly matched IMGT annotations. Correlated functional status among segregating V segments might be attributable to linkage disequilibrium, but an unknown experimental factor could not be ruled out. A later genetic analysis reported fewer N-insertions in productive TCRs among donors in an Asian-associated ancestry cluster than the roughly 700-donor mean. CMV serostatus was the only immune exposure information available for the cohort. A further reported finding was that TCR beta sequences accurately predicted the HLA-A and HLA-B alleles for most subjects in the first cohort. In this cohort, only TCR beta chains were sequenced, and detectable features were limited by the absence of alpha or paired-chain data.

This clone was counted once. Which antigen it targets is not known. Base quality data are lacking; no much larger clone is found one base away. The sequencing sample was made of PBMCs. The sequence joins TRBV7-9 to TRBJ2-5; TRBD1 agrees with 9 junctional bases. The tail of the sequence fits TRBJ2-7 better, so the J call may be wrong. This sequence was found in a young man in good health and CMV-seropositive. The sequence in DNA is TGTGCCAGCAGCTCCCCACCCACCGGGACAGGGATCGACGAGCAGTACTTC. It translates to CASSSPPTGTGIDEQYF.